These 21 T cell receptor beta chains were all obtained from the same sample, sequenced in a study of radiation and T cells in renal cell carcinoma (dated by TCRdb to the early 2020s). This specimen's time point label, interpreted: blood 2 weeks post-SBRT. In light of the paper, this sample's treatment or condition label describes: 15 Gy SBRT to primary tumor, nephrectomy 4 weeks later. Preparation of the library involved the immunoSEQ multiplex PCR assay. This is the immuneACCESS table as TCRdb keeps it, with only in-frame sequences that have V and J called. A part of the clones is gone; compared with another copy, unresolved V genes explain less than half, and the rest is unexplained. This sample is represented by 150,000 to 160,000 clones; approximately 86% of them were singletons. The leading ten clones occupy approximately 12% of the sample. The source material was blood, sampled from a patient whose treatment included radiotherapy and nephrectomy. These receptors were obtained from a woman between 50 and 59 years old with renal cell carcinoma.

This rearrangement joins TRBV19 to TRBJ1-2; D possibly corresponds to TRBD1 (6 bases). The length of the CDR3 is 13 residues. Trimming removed 3 bases from V and 8 bases from J, with 13 bases in between. Germline values: CDR1 LNHDA, CDR2 SQIVND (reference sequence). The DNA of the CDR3 is TGTGCCAGTAGTATGACAGGCGTTTCGGGCTACACCTTC. As protein: CASSMTGVSGYTF.

The CDR3 DNA reads as TGCGCCAGCAGCCTGACAGGGGCGGGTGAAAAACTGTTTTTT. Encoded protein: CASSLTGAGEKLFF. V gene TRBV4-1 combines with J gene TRBJ1-4; TRBD1 matches at 8 bases. In germline, CDR1 is MGHRA, CDR2 YSYEKL. This CDR3 has 14 amino acids. V trimming: 4 bases; J trimming: 7 bases; junction bases outside the gene matches: 5.

CDR3 nucleotide sequence: TGTGCCAGCAGTGAAGCGCACCAGCCCCAGCATTTT. Translated, it gives CASSEAHQPQHF. The rearrangement joins TRBV6-1 to TRBJ1-5, with D uncertain. Germline V lookup: CDR1 MNHNS, CDR2 SASEGT. V was clipped by 0 bases and J by 7 bases, with 4 bases between them. The CDR3 loop spans 12 amino acids.

The chain recombines TRBV5-1 with TRBJ1-2; 10 bases agree with TRBD1. Germline CDR1 reads SGHRS; CDR2 reads YFSETQ. Trimming took 4 bases from V and 5 from J; bases not matched to a gene: 8. This CDR3 has 15 amino acids. The CDR3, as DNA: TGCGCCAGCAGCACAACGGGGACAGGGGAGTATGGCTACACCTTC. The encoded protein is CASSTTGTGEYGYTF.

The rearrangement links TRBV19 to TRBJ1-4; D unclear. Trimming cost V 4 bases and J 1 base, with 13 bases left between them. The CDR3 runs to 16 residues. Germline values: CDR1 LNHDA, CDR2 SQIVND (reference sequence). CDR3 region: CASSTAPGGTNEKLFF. The CDR3 DNA sequence: TGTGCCAGTAGTACCGCTCCAGGTGGAACTAATGAAAAACTGTTTTTT.

This chain links TRBV19 with TRBJ2-5, with a weak D call TRBD2 (5 bases). The CDR3 totals 13 residues. In germline, CDR1 is LNHDA, CDR2 SQIVND (reference sequence). Trimming took off 3 bases at V and 2 bases at J, with 7 bases between the two ends. The CDR3 sequence: CASSIPGQETQYF. The CDR3 DNA sequence: TGTGCCAGTAGTATCCCGGGGCAAGAGACCCAGTACTTC.

The rearrangement uses TRBV7-6 and TRBJ1-1; unclear D gene. CDR1 and CDR2 from the germline V gene are SGHVS and FNYEAQ. The length of the CDR3 is 13 residues. The germline V and J ends were trimmed by 1 base and 8 bases, with 11 bases remaining between them. The CDR3 region is CASSLEAGSEAFF. CDR3 bases: TGTGCCAGCAGCTTAGAGGCGGGATCAGAAGCTTTCTTT.

The chain combines TRBV2 with TRBJ1-2, with a weak D call TRBD1 (5 bases). The CDR3 covers 14 residues. Trimming took 7 bases from V and 2 from J, leaving 14 bases between them. Germline values: CDR1 SNHLY, CDR2 FYNNEI. CDR3: CASTRGRSNYGYTF. DNA of the CDR3: TGTGCCAGCACCCGGGGCCGGTCGAACTATGGCTACACCTTC.

This clone was observed many times. The V gene is TRBV6-5, the J gene TRBJ2-1; possibly TRBD1 for D (6 bases). CDR1 is MNHEY, CDR2 SVGAGI, per germline. This CDR3 is 13 amino acids long. The V and J ends lost 4 bases and 10 bases respectively, with 14 bases between them. The CDR3 reads CASSSGQRREQFF. CDR3 bases: TGTGCCAGCAGTTCCGGACAGCGGAGAGAGCAGTTCTTC.

The rearrangement joins TRBV7-8 to TRBJ1-2; TRBD1 might be the D (6 bases). Trimming took 6 bases from V and 4 from J, leaving 18 bases between them. This CDR3 is built from 15 residues. Per the germline V gene, CDR1 is SGHVS and CDR2 is FQNEAQ. The CDR3 loop reads CASRPFGGRGYGYTF. The CDR3 DNA reads TGTGCCAGCAGGCCTTTCGGGGGGCGAGGCTATGGCTACACCTTC.

The V call is TRBV4-1, the J call TRBJ1-5; 8 positions match TRBD1. The CDR3 is made up of 18 amino acids. V trimming: 4 bases; J trimming: 6 bases; junction bases outside the gene matches: 17. Germline CDR1 and CDR2: MGHRA and YSYEKL. The CDR3 here is CASSLPPDREGSSQPQHF. The CDR3 coding sequence is TGCGCCAGCAGCCTCCCCCCGGACAGGGAAGGGTCAAGTCAGCCCCAGCATTTT.

The chain uses TRBV4-3 and TRBJ2-3, with D possibly TRBD2 on 6 matching bases. The CDR3 extends over 20 amino acids. Trimming pared 3 bases from V and 0 bases from J, leaving 25 bases between. Per germline, CDR1 LGHNA and CDR2 YSLEER. CDR3 loop: CASSQYLAVSGGASTDTQYF. Written as DNA, the CDR3 is TGCGCCAGCAGCCAGTACCTGGCAGTATCCGGCGGGGCTAGCACAGATACGCAGTATTTT.

V and J are TRBV4-2 and TRBJ2-7, with TRBD1 matching over 10 bases. V gave up 1 base and J gave up 5 bases; unmatched junction bases: 8. The CDR3 sequence is 16 residues long. The germline CDR1 and CDR2 sequences are LGHNA and YNFKEQ. CDR3 sequence reads: CASSQAGGQGVNEQYF. The CDR3, as DNA: TGTGCCAGCAGCCAAGCCGGAGGACAGGGGGTGAACGAGCAGTACTTC.

The chain couples TRBV11-1 to TRBJ2-1; 7 positions agree with TRBD1. The J segment lost 2 bases and the V segment lost 5 bases, leaving 15 bases of the junction unmatched. This CDR3 contains 18 residues. Germline V gene lookup returns CDR1 SGHAT and CDR2 FQDESV (reference sequence). The CDR3 DNA follows: TGTGCCAGCAGCCCATATCCGAAAGAGACAGGGCCCTACAATGAGCAGTTCTTC. This sequence encodes CASSPYPKETGPYNEQFF.

The rearrangement links TRBV9 to TRBJ2-1, with TRBD2 matching 11 bases. Germline V CDR1 and CDR2: SGDLS, YYNGEE. The CDR3 runs to 17 residues. V lost 0 bases, J lost 2 bases, and 4 bases stayed unmatched. CDR3 DNA: TGTGCCAGCAGCGTAGCTAGCGGGGGGCCCACCTACAATGAGCAGTTCTTC. Translating gives CASSVASGGPTYNEQFF.

The chain uses TRBV7-2 and TRBJ1-1; 9 nucleotides agree with TRBD1. The CDR3 is 14 residues long. Trimming removed 5 bases from V and 4 bases from J; junction bases left unmatched: 5. Germline V gene lookup returns CDR1 SGHTA and CDR2 FQGNSA. DNA of the CDR3: TGTGCCAGCAGCCACACAGGGGGCCTCACTGAAGCTTTCTTT. It codes for CASSHTGGLTEAFF.

V usage is TRBV7-2 and J usage is TRBJ2-1, with a weak D call TRBD1 (6 bases). The CDR3 spans 18 residues. Trimming stripped 2 bases from V and 8 bases from J, with 25 bases between. Germline values: CDR1 SGHTA, CDR2 FQGNSA. Here the CDR3 DNA reads TGTGCCAGCAGCTTACGGGCGCCGACAGGATCCGCCCAATATGAGCAGTTCTTC. Translated: CASSLRAPTGSAQYEQFF.

The chain recombines TRBV9 with TRBJ2-2; perhaps TRBD2 as D (6 bases). This CDR3 spans 14 amino acids. Germline values: CDR1 SGDLS, CDR2 YYNGEE. V dropped 2 bases and J dropped 4 bases, with 9 bases sitting between them. CDR3 bases: TGTGCCAGCAGCGTGGGGGGAATCACCGGGGAGCTGTTTTTT. Encoded protein: CASSVGGITGELFF.

The chain is built from TRBV10-3 and TRBJ2-5; D perhaps matches TRBD1 (5 bases). V lost 2 bases and J 2 bases, leaving 6 bases between the germline ends. CDR1 ENHRY and CDR2 SYGVKD come from the germline V gene. This CDR3 comprises 13 residues. In DNA, the CDR3 is TGTGCCATCAGTGAGGCAGGGCAAGAGACCCAGTACTTC. Translating it yields CAISEAGQETQYF.

This chain connects TRBV6-5 to TRBJ1-2; TRBD1 matches 11 bases. The germline CDR1 and CDR2 sequences are MNHEY and SVGAGI. Trimming removed 4 bases from V and 6 bases from J; junction bases left unmatched: 4. The CDR3 length is 14 residues. The CDR3 DNA reads as TGTGCCAGCAGTTGGACAGGGGGCTCGGATGGCTACACCTTC. Translation: CASSWTGGSDGYTF.

The J gene is TRBJ2-3, the V gene TRBV2, with 10 bases that match TRBD1. Germline CDR1 and CDR2: SNHLY and FYNNEI. V lost 6 bases to trimming and J lost 1 base; unmatched junction nucleotides: 7. This CDR3 has 16 residues. CDR3 nucleotide sequence: TGTGCCAGCAGCCCGTTTGGGACAGGGGGCACAGATACGCAGTATTTT. It is translated as CASSPFGTGGTDTQYF.